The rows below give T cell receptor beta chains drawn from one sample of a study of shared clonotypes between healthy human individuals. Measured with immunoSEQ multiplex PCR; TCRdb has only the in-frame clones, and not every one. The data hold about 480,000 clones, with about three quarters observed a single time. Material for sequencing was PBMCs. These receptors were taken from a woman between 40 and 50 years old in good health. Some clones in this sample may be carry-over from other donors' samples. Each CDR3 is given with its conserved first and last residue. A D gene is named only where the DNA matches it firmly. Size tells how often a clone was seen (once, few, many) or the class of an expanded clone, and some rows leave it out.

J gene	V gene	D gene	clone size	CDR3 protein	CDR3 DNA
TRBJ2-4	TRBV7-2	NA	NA	CASSPYGNIQYF	TGTGCCAGCAGCCCTTACGGAAACATTCAGTACTTC
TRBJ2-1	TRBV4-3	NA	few	CASSQAQNPYNEQFF	TGCGCCAGCAGCCAGGCCCAAAACCCCTACAATGAGCAGTTCTTC
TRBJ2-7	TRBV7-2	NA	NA	CASSLAVDSDYEQYF	TGTGCCAGCAGCTTAGCGGTCGACTCGGACTACGAGCAGTACTTC
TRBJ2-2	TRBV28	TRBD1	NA	CASSFRTGRTGELFF	TGTGCCAGCAGTTTCAGGACAGGTAGAACCGGGGAGCTGTTTTTT
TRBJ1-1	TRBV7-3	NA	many	CASSIGNTEAFF	TGTGCCAGCAGTATAGGGAACACTGAAGCTTTCTTT
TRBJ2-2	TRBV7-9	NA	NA	CASSPIGGPTGELFF	TGTGCCAGCAGCCCGATCGGCGGGCCGACCGGGGAGCTGTTTTTT
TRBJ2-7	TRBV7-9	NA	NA	CASSFEQIYEQYF	TGTGCCAGCAGCTTCGAACAGATTTACGAGCAGTACTTC
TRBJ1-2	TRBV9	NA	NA	CASSVAVQISYGYTF	TGTGCCAGCAGCGTTGCCGTACAGATCTCCTATGGCTACACCTTC
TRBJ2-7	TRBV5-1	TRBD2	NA	CASSYGLAGAGEQYF	TGCGCCAGCAGCTATGGACTAGCGGGAGCGGGCGAGCAGTACTTC
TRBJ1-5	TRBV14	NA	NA	CASSQIRGNQPQHF	TGTGCCAGCAGCCAAATCCGGGGTAATCAGCCCCAGCATTTT
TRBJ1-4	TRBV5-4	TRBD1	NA	CASSPTTGEGKLFF	TGTGCCAGCAGCCCGACGACAGGGGAGGGAAAACTGTTTTTT
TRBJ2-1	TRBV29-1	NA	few	CSVDHEQFF	TGCAGCGTTGACCATGAGCAGTTCTTC
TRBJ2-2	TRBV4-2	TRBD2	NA	CASSPLGLAGGTNTGELFF	TGTGCCAGCAGCCCCCTGGGACTAGCGGGAGGCACTAACACCGGGGAGCTGTTTTTT
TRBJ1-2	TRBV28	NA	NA	CASSSSSAQGQDYGYTF	TGTGCCAGCAGTTCCAGTTCCGCTCAGGGGCAGGACTATGGCTACACCTTC
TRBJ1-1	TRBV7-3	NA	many	CASSSPYSTEAFF	TGTGCCAGCAGCTCGCCCTACAGCACTGAAGCTTTCTTT
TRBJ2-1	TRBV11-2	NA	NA	CASSLEGASYNEQFF	TGTGCCAGCAGCTTAGAAGGGGCCTCCTACAATGAGCAGTTCTTC
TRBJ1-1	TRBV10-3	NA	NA	CAISESFGETEAFF	TGTGCCATCAGTGAGAGTTTTGGGGAAACTGAAGCTTTCTTT
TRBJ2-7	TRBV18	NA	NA	CASSDRTASYEQYF	TGTGCCAGCTCAGACAGGACGGCCTCCTACGAGCAGTACTTC
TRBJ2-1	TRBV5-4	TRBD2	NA	CASSLAGRGRAFNEQFF	TGTGCCAGCAGCTTGGCAGGGAGAGGGAGGGCGTTCAATGAGCAGTTCTTC
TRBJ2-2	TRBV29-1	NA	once	CSVEGASPRDTGELFF	TGCAGCGTTGAGGGGGCCAGCCCCAGGGACACCGGGGAGCTGTTTTTT
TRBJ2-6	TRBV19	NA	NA	CASSMGSIGANVLTF	TGTGCCAGTAGTATGGGCTCGATAGGGGCCAACGTCCTGACTTTC
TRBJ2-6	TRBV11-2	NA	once	CASSEVPRSFSGANVLTF	TGTGCCAGCAGCGAAGTTCCTAGGAGTTTCTCTGGGGCCAACGTCCTGACTTTC
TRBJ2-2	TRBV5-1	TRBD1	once	CASSKDRGGTGELFF	TGCGCCAGCAGCAAGGACAGGGGTGGAACCGGGGAGCTGTTTTTT
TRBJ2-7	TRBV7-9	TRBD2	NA	CASRRGLAEAGSYEQYF	TGTGCCAGCAGGCGAGGACTAGCGGAAGCCGGGTCCTACGAGCAGTACTTC
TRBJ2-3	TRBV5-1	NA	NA	CASSKTGQRATDTQYF	TGCGCCAGCAGCAAGACAGGGCAGCGGGCCACAGATACGCAGTATTTT
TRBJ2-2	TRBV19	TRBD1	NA	CASSATGGYGELFF	TGTGCCAGTAGCGCGACAGGGGGCTACGGGGAGCTGTTTTTT
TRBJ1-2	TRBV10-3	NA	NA	CAISDRSGGGFSYGYTF	TGTGCCATCAGTGACCGTAGCGGCGGGGGCTTTTCCTATGGCTACACCTTC
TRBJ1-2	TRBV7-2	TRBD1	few	CASSPTGALGAF	TGTGCCAGCAGCCCGACAGGGGCGCTTGGGGCTTTC
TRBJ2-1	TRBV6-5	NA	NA	CASSYDVSNEQFF	TGTGCCAGCAGTTACGACGTAAGCAATGAGCAGTTCTTC
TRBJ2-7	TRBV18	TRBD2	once	CASSPRGIGPTSGSHEQYF	TGTGCCAGCTCACCACGCGGGATAGGACCGACTAGCGGGAGCCACGAGCAGTACTTC
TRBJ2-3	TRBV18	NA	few	CASSTSTDTQYF	TGTGCCAGCTCGACTAGCACAGATACGCAGTATTTT
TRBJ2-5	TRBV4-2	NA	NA	CASSQHGGQQETQYF	TGTGCCAGCAGCCAACACGGGGGGCAGCAAGAGACCCAGTACTTC
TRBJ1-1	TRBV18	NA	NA	CASSPSGAGTEAFF	TGTGCCAGCTCGCCCTCGGGGGCGGGCACTGAAGCTTTCTTT
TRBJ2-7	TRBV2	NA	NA	CASRYGDYEQYF	TGTGCCAGCAGGTACGGGGACTACGAGCAGTACTTC
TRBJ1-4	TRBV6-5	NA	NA	CASSYSRDPVGEKLFF	TGTGCCAGCAGTTACTCCAGAGACCCTGTGGGGGAAAAACTGTTTTTT
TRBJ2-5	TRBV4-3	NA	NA	CASSQVVGGETQYF	TGCGCCAGCAGCCAAGTCGTGGGGGGAGAGACCCAGTACTTC
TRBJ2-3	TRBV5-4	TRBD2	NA	CASSLLSGGGTDTQYF	TGTGCCAGCAGCTTGCTGTCGGGGGGAGGTACAGATACGCAGTATTTT